This T cell receptor beta chain came from a study of PD-1 blockade in classical Hodgkin lymphoma. Overall study findings and caveats: At baseline, newly diagnosed patients reportedly showed less TCR diversity than healthy donors. Partial responders and progressors had significantly lower baseline TCR diversity.

This CDR3 comprises 15 residues. The ends lost 1 base at V and 8 bases at J; junction bases unmatched: 7. The germline V gene has CDR1 SGHRS and CDR2 YFSETQ. Every patient was affected by relapse after autologous stem cell transplantation, while exposure to brentuximab vedotin was not uniform. As for this clone: Its target is unknown.

Assay used: immunoSEQ multiplex PCR; TCRdb lists only in-frame clones, some missing. The sample has 50,000 to 65,000 clones, approximately 90% seen once. The receptor comes from a human donor with classical Hodgkin lymphoma. The sample here was peripheral blood mononuclear cells (PBMCs), taken before the second cycle of nivolumab. The rearrangement joins TRBV5-1 to TRBJ1-4; TRBD1 matches 8 bases. CDR3 residues: CASSLTQGAKEKLFF. The CDR3 nucleotides are TGCGCCAGCAGCTTGACGCAGGGGGCGAAGGAAAAACTGTTTTTT.